Included here is one T cell receptor beta chain sequence, with context. This sample stems from a study of glioma-infiltrating T cells after dendritic cell vaccination. Germline values: CDR1 SEHNR, CDR2 FQNEAQ (reference sequence). This CDR3 contains 14 residues. V lost 5 bases and J 0 bases, leaving 9 bases between the germline ends. Only in-frame clones appear in the TCRdb table, and some are missing; sequencing was by immunoSEQ multiplex PCR. The sample contains some 110,000 clones, around 90% of which appear only once. The time point is: after dendritic cell vaccination, including at tumor progression/relapse.

The specimen was blood, collected after dendritic cell vaccination. The sequence was obtained from a human donor with glioblastoma. The J gene is TRBJ2-3, the V gene TRBV7-9; weak D call: TRBD2 (5 bases). The DNA of the CDR3 is TGTGCCAGCAGCCTGAGCGGTAGCACAGATACGCAGTATTTT. Translating gives CASSLSGSTDTQYF.